This T cell receptor beta chain was captured by sequencing in a study of T cells after yellow fever vaccination. The study's findings and limits: Post-booster repertoires again held most primary-vaccination clones (roughly 96% CD4, 80% to 90% CD8). Abundant clonotypes (contaminants from the bulk population) could be present in FACS-sorted repertoires.

MiXCR, applied by TCRdb to the 5' RACE reads, yields one record per CDR3 protein. This sample has hundreds of thousands of distinct CDR3 sequences, with 19% found just once. To note about this clonotype: Its target is unknown.

Sequencing used PBMCs, obtained 15 days after the yellow fever booster vaccination. The source of this sequence is a man under 40 who received the YFV17D yellow fever vaccine.

The CDR3 region is CSSGLNEQFF. The CDR3 coding sequence is TGCAGCTCGGGGTTAAATGAGCAGTTCTTC. V is TRBV29-1 and J is TRBJ2-1; a weak D match, TRBD2 (5 bases). There are 10 residues in the CDR3. The ends were cut back, 8 bases at V and 7 bases at J, with 9 bases in the middle. CDR1 is SQVTM, CDR2 ANQGSEA, per germline.